This T cell receptor (beta chain) was sequenced for a study of shared clonotypes between healthy human individuals. Across the study: Per-donor plates numbered three CD4 naive, three CD4 memory, two CD8 naive and one CD8 memory. Whole-study results and caveats: Blood alone was sampled, and tissue repertoires likely differ.

Remarks on this clone: Its antigen is not identified.

Genomic DNA from each subset was divided evenly over several immunoSEQ plates. The assay was immunoSEQ multiplex PCR, and TCRdb's table has in-frame clones only and misses some. Of 2 million to 2.5 million clones listed, nearly 97% are singletons. This TCR was recovered from a man between 18 and 35 years old in good health. Sequenced input: naive CD4+ T cells sorted from blood. This sample's subset: CD45RA+ positively selected.

The CDR3 sequence is CASSASRGYEQYF. DNA for the CDR3: TGTGCCAGCTCAGCTTCTCGGGGCTACGAGCAGTACTTC. This chain uses TRBV18 with TRBJ2-7; tentatively, D is TRBD2 (5 bases). The CDR3 has 13 residues. Per germline, CDR1 KGHSH and CDR2 LQKENI. Trimming removed 5 bases at V and 3 bases at J, with 11 bases between.